Listed below are T cell receptor beta chains from one sample, sequenced in a study of vaccination and CD4 T cells after COVID-19. One entry per CDR3 protein results from TCRdb running MiXCR on the PCR reads. The table has fewer than 20,000 distinct CDR3 sequences, approximately 45% seen once. No antigens are known for them. The sequencing here drew on CD4+ T cells from blood, cultured in vitro, taken before SARS-CoV-2 vaccination. The receptors shown here come from a human donor who had recovered from COVID-19. The CDR3 runs from the conserved cysteine through the conserved F or W. The D gene is left open where the match is weak. Only part of the rows carry a size: once, few, many, or a class if the clone is expanded.

V,D,size,J,DNA,CDR3
TRBV7-6,TRBD2,few,TRBJ2-7,TGTGCCAGCAGTCCAAGCGGGGGAAGATTCTACGAGCAGTACTTC,CASSPSGGRFYEQYF
TRBV6-2/TRBV6-3,NA,NA,TRBJ1-1,TGTGCCAGCAGTTACGGTCGGCAGGGGAAAGTCGGGGACTATGCTGAAGCTTTCTTT,CASSYGRQGKVGDYAEAFF
TRBV20-1,NA,NA,TRBJ1-1,TGCAGTGCTAGTCCCCGGTGGGGCCAAGACATGAACACTGAAGCTTTCTTT,CSASPRWGQDMNTEAFF
TRBV7-2,TRBD1,NA,TRBJ1-2,TGTGCCAGCAGCCCTCGACAGGGGAGTGGCTACACCTTC,CASSPRQGSGYTF
TRBV27,NA,NA,TRBJ2-2,TGTGCCAGCAGTCAAAGGGCTGGGGGAGTAATCGGGGAGCTGTTTTTT,CASSQRAGGVIGELFF
TRBV28,NA,NA,TRBJ1-6,TGTGCCAGCAGGTCTCAGGGCTCCCTACTTAATTCACCCCTCCACTTT,CASRSQGSLLNSPLHF
TRBV7-8,NA,few,TRBJ1-6,TGTGCCAGCAGCTTAGCGCCTTCGTACAGTACCCCCCTCCACTTT,CASSLAPSYSTPLHF
TRBV6-5,NA,few,TRBJ1-1,TGTGCCAGCAGTTACTCGGGGGGATCTGAAGCTTTCTTT,CASSYSGGSEAFF
TRBV27,TRBD1,NA,TRBJ1-5,TGTGCCAGCAGCTTGAAGACCGGGACAGTCTATCCGGAAAGCAATCAGCCCCAGCATTTT,CASSLKTGTVYPESNQPQHF
TRBV20-1,TRBD1,few,TRBJ1-5,TGCAGTGCTCGGACAGGTACAACATTGAGCAATCAGCCCCAGCATTTT,CSARTGTTLSNQPQHF
TRBV28,NA,NA,TRBJ1-2,TGTGCCGTGGAATACAGGGAGACTAACTATGGCTACACCTTC,CAVEYRETNYGYTF
TRBV20-1,TRBD1,NA,TRBJ1-1,TGCAGTGCTGCAACGCCCGGACAGGGGTATGGTTGGGACACTGAAGCTTTCTTT,CSAATPGQGYGWDTEAFF
TRBV10-3,NA,few,TRBJ2-5,TGTGCCATCAGTCCCGGAGGGAACCAAGAGACCCAGTACTTC,CAISPGGNQETQYF
TRBV19,NA,NA,TRBJ1-2,TGTGCCAGTAGTTCGACGGGGGGGTCCTTGAGCTATGGCTACACCTTC,CASSSTGGSLSYGYTF
TRBV29-1,NA,NA,TRBJ1-1,TGCAGCGTTGACAGGGCGGAAAGTGAAGCTTTCTTT,CSVDRAESEAFF
TRBV7-9,NA,NA,TRBJ2-2,TGTGCCAGCCCCAGACCGGTGACCGGGGAGCTGTTTTTT,CASPRPVTGELFF
TRBV7-2,TRBD2,few,TRBJ2-5,TGTGCCAGCAGCTTAGCGACGCGGGGGGTCCAAGAGACCCAGTACTTC,CASSLATRGVQETQYF
TRBV20-1,NA,NA,TRBJ2-7,TGCAGTGCTATTGACGGGATGTTTCGGTACGAGCAGTACTTC,CSAIDGMFRYEQYF
TRBV11-2,NA,NA,TRBJ1-5,TGTGCCAGCAGCTTACGGACTAATCAGCCCCAGCATTTT,CASSLRTNQPQHF
TRBV6-5,NA,NA,TRBJ2-7,TGTGCCAGCAGTTACACCGACTCGCGGGGCTCCTACGAGCAGTACTTC,CASSYTDSRGSYEQYF
TRBV29-1,TRBD2,few,TRBJ2-7,TGCAGCGTTAGACTAGCTGCGGAATACGAGCAGTACTTC,CSVRLAAEYEQYF
TRBV7-9,TRBD1,NA,TRBJ1-1,TGTGCCAGCAGCTCCGGGACAGGGGGCGAAGGGTTGAGCTCTGAAGCTTTCTTT,CASSSGTGGEGLSSEAFF
TRBV3-1,NA,NA,TRBJ2-5,TGTGCCAGCAGCCCGGCTATCGTGGGTGGGCAAGAGACCCAGTACTTC,CASSPAIVGGQETQYF
TRBV6-1,NA,NA,TRBJ1-6,TGTGCCAGCAGTCAACAACCCGGCCGGGGGGGATCACCCCTCCACTTT,CASSQQPGRGGSPLHF
TRBV20-1,TRBD2,few,TRBJ2-3,TGCAGTGCTAGAGCGGGGACAAGGCTAGCGGGTCGGACAGATACGCAGTATTTT,CSARAGTRLAGRTDTQYF
TRBV30,NA,NA,TRBJ1-5,TGTGCCGCGGGGCAGAAAAATCAGCCCCAGCATTTT,CAAGQKNQPQHF
TRBV20-1,TRBD2,few,TRBJ2-5,TGCAGTGCTAGAGTGAGCGGGGGGGCATCGGAGACCCAGTACTTC,CSARVSGGASETQYF
TRBV6-2/TRBV6-3,TRBD1,NA,TRBJ1-2,TGTGCCAGCAGTTACCCGACAGGGGTAATTTCCATGAACTATGGCTACACCTTC,CASSYPTGVISMNYGYTF
TRBV19,NA,NA,TRBJ1-4,TGTGCCAGTGGGCCCCTCGGGGAAAAACTGTTTTTT,CASGPLGEKLFF
TRBV7-3,NA,few,TRBJ1-2,TGTGCCAGCAGTCCTTTAGCGGGGGGCGATGGCTACACCTTC,CASSPLAGGDGYTF
TRBV7-9,NA,few,TRBJ1-1,TGTGCCAGCAGCTTACACGGACCCCTAGGTACTGAAGCTTTCTTT,CASSLHGPLGTEAFF
TRBV7-2,NA,few,TRBJ2-3,TGTGCCAGCAGCTTAGGGGCGGGTGCGGGGTTCGGTGCAGATACGCAGTATTTT,CASSLGAGAGFGADTQYF
TRBV20-1,NA,NA,TRBJ1-3,TGCAGAGCTAGAGATGGGGGGCCCGGAAACACCATATATTTT,CRARDGGPGNTIYF
TRBV19,NA,few,TRBJ1-2,TGTGCCAGTAGACGAGGACAAGCTAACTATGGCTACACCTTC,CASRRGQANYGYTF
TRBV24-1,TRBD2,NA,TRBJ2-1,TGTGCCACCAGTACCATTAGCGGGACCAATGAGCAGTTCTTC,CATSTISGTNEQFF
TRBV19,TRBD1,NA,TRBJ1-2,TGTGCCAGTCGCCCGAGGGGGCAAGTCTATGGCTACACCTTC,CASRPRGQVYGYTF
TRBV7-2,NA,NA,TRBJ1-2,TGTGCCAGCAGCTTAGTAGTTCGGGACAACTATGGCTACACCTTC,CASSLVVRDNYGYTF
TRBV10-3,TRBD1,NA,TRBJ2-7,TGTGCCATCAGGGGACAGGGGGACGAGCAGTACTTC,CAIRGQGDEQYF
TRBV19,NA,NA,TRBJ2-7,TGTGCCAGCCATCTCACGGCCGGGTCGGCCTACGAGCAGTACTTC,CASHLTAGSAYEQYF
TRBV5-1,NA,NA,TRBJ2-3,TGCGCCAGCAGCCTGGGGCAGTTTAGCACAGATACGCAGTATTTT,CASSLGQFSTDTQYF
TRBV12-3/TRBV12-4,NA,few,TRBJ1-2,TGTGCCAGCAGTGTGGGAGTCTATGGCTACACCTTC,CASSVGVYGYTF
TRBV2,NA,NA,TRBJ1-1,TGTGCCAGCAGTGGGAGGACGGTAAACACTGAAGCTTTCTTT,CASSGRTVNTEAFF
TRBV30,NA,NA,TRBJ1-2,TGTGCCTGGAGTCCATCAGAAAACTATGGCTACACCTTC,CAWSPSENYGYTF
TRBV6-5,NA,NA,TRBJ1-1,TGTGCCAGCAGTTACTCAGGGGGGTCTTCCACTGAAGCTTTCTTT,CASSYSGGSSTEAFF
TRBV7-2,TRBD2,NA,TRBJ2-3,TGTGCCAGCAGCCGGGTAGCGGGAGGTAGCACAGATACGCAGTATTTT,CASSRVAGGSTDTQYF
TRBV20-1,NA,NA,TRBJ1-1,TGCAGTGTCCGATTAGGGAGGAACACTGAAGCTTTCTTT,CSVRLGRNTEAFF
TRBV20-1,NA,few,TRBJ2-5,TGCAGTGCTAGAGCCAGGGCGGGGGAGACCCAGTACTTC,CSARARAGETQYF
TRBV6-2/TRBV6-3,NA,few,TRBJ1-2,TGTGCCAGCAGTCCGCGGACAGCCACGGCGGGCTACACCTTC,CASSPRTATAGYTF
TRBV7-2,TRBD1,medium-sized,TRBJ1-5,TGTGCCAGCAGCTTGGGGACAGGCGATCAGCCCCAGCATTTT,CASSLGTGDQPQHF
TRBV15,TRBD1,NA,TRBJ2-7,TGTGCCACCAGCAGAGGGGGACAGGGGACGGGCGAGCAGTACTTC,CATSRGGQGTGEQYF